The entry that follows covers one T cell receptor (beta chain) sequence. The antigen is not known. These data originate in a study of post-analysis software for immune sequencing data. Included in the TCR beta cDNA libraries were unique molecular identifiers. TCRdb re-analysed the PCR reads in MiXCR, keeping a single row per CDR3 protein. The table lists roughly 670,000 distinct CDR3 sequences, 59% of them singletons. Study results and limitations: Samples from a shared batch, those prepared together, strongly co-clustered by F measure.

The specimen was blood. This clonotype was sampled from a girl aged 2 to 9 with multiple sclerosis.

The DNA of the CDR3 is TGTGCCAGCAGTTTATCGACAGGGTTCGAGCAGTACTTC. Its translation is CASSLSTGFEQYF. The chain recombines TRBV27 with TRBJ2-7, with TRBD1 matching 7 bases. Germline V gene sequence: CDR1 MNHEY, CDR2 SMNVEV (reference sequence). CDR3 length: 13 amino acids. The J segment lost 6 bases and the V segment lost 0 bases, leaving 2 bases of the junction unmatched.